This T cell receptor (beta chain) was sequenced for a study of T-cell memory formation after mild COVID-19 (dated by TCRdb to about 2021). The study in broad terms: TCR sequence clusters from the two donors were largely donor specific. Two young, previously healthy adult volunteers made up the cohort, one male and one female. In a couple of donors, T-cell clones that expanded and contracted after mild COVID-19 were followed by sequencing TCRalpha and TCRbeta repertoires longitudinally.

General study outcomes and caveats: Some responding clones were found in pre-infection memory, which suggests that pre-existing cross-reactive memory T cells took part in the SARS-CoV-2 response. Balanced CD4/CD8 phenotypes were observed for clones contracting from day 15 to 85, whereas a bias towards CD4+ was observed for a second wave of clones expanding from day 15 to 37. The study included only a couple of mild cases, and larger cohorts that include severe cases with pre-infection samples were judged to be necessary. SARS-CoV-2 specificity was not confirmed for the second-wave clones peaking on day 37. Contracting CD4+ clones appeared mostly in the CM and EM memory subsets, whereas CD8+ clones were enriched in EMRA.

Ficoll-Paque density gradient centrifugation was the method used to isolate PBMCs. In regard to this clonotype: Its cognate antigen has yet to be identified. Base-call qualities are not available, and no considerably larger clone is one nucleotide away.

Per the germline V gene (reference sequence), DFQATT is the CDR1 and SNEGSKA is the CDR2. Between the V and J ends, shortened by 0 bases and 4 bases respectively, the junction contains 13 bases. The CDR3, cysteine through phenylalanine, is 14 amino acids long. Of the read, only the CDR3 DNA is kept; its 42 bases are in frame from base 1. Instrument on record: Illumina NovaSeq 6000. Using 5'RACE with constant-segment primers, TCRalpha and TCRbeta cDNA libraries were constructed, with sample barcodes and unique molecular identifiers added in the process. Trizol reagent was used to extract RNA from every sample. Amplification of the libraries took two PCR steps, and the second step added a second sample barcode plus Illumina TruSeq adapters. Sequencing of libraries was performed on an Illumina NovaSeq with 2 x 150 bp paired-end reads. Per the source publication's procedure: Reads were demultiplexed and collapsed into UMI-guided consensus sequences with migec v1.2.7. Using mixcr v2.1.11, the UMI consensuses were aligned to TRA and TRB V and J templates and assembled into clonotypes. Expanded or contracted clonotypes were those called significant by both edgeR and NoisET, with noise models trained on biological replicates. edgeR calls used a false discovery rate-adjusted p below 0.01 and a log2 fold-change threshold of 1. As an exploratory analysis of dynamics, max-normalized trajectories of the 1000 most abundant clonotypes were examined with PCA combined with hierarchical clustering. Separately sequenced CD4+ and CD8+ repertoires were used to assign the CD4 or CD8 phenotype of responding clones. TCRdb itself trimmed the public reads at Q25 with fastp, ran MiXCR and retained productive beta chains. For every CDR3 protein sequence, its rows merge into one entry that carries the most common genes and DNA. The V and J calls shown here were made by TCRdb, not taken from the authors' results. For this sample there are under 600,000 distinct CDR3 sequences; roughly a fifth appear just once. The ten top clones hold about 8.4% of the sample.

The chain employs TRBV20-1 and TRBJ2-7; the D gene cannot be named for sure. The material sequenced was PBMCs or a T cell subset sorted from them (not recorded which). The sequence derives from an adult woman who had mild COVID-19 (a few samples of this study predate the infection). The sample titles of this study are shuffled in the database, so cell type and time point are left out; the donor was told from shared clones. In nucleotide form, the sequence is TGCAGTGCTAGAGATGTCGCAGGACCTTACGAGCAGTACTTC. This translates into CSARDVAGPYEQYF.